Listed below are T cell receptor beta chains from one sample, sequenced in a study of regulatory T cells in long-lasting Graves disease. One entry per CDR3 protein results from TCRdb running MiXCR on the multiplex PCR reads. The top ten hold about 7.8% of the sample, which has roughly 500,000 distinct CDR3 sequences, around 21% seen once. This specimen was peripheral blood mononuclear cells (PBMCs), taken when the disease was refractory, from a patient treated with antithyroid drugs. These receptors were collected from a female donor with Graves disease. Each CDR3 is given without its conserved first and last residue.

TRBV5-1	TRBJ1-2	ASSSRDTGAYGYT
TRBV28	TRBJ2-3	ASSLNALMADTQY
TRBV7-2	TRBJ1-2	ASSLGANSYGYT
TRBV7-2	TRBJ2-7	ASSLEPVEQTYEQY
TRBV29-1	TRBJ1-1	SANLGNTEAF
TRBV5-6	TRBJ2-6	ASSPWGLAGSSGANVLT
TRBV19	TRBJ2-5	ASSIWHLEGQETQY
TRBV29-1	TRBJ2-2	SVNLGTGELF
TRBV6-2/TRBV6-3	TRBJ2-7	ASSYWDTSSYEQY
TRBV2	TRBJ2-3	ASSDPGQAPDTQY
TRBV5-1	TRBJ2-1	ASSYLAGEGNEQF
TRBV6-2/TRBV6-3	TRBJ1-2	ASRLTGIFHGYT
TRBV28	TRBJ2-2	ASRTKTGELF
TRBV5-4	TRBJ2-7	ASSSTRRGPYEQY
TRBV10-2	TRBJ2-1	ASRDWDDSYNEQF
TRBV7-2	TRBJ2-2	ASSSHGSGSPVGELF
TRBV29-1	TRBJ1-2	SVEDLEGGGYT
TRBV28	TRBJ2-5	ASSFLRQQETQY
TRBV12-3/TRBV12-4	TRBJ1-1	ASNRGYTEAF
TRBV4-1	TRBJ2-5	ASSQLAGGTQY
TRBV6-2/TRBV6-3	TRBJ2-7	ASSYSNLDEQY
TRBV6-1	TRBJ2-7	ASSPLTDKRYEQY
TRBV6-1	TRBJ1-4	ASSEVGAGVGKLF
TRBV6-1	TRBJ2-7	ASTKSGRTYEQY
TRBV29-1	TRBJ2-4	SVELVAKNIQY
TRBV28	TRBJ2-3	ASSLLLAETTDTQY
TRBV27	TRBJ2-3	ASSFHRGRAEDTQY
TRBV28	TRBJ1-5	ASSFLTGGWNQPQH
TRBV5-1	TRBJ2-7	ASSSGQRFEQY